These 22 T cell receptor beta chains were all obtained from the same sample, sequenced in a study of T cells in Graves' hyperthyroidism and ophthalmopathy (dated by TCRdb to the late 2010s). The library was prepared using multiplex PCR. Sequencing relied on an Illumina HiSeq 2000. Amplification of TCR beta CDR3 regions was carried out from RNA transcripts. The first round of RT-PCR for the TCR CDR3 was performed with the HTBI primer set and the Qiagen OneStep RT-PCR kit. TCRdb reprocessed the public reads (quality trimming at Q25 with fastp, clone calling with MiXCR) and kept in-frame beta chains. Rows matching on CDR3 protein sequence are summarized as one entry with the most common DNA and genes. In all, the sample holds about 380,000 distinct CDR3 sequences, and 15% to 20% of those were seen once. In total, the top ten clones hold around two fifths of the sample. Sequencing used blood. These receptor sequences come from a man between 18 and 29 years old with Graves' ophthalmopathy.

This clonotype was seen many times. The chain uses TRBV3-1 and TRBJ1-5; weak D call: TRBD1 (6 bases). The V gene's germline CDR1 is LGHDT and CDR2 YNNKEL (reference sequence). The germline V and J ends were trimmed by 1 base and 3 bases, with 10 bases remaining between them. This CDR3 contains 15 residues. The CDR3 DNA reads as TGTGCCAGCAGCCAAGGGGGGGGGCTCAATCAGCCCCAGCATTTT. It translates to CASSQGGGLNQPQHF.

This chain uses TRBV18 with TRBJ2-1, with 7 nucleotides matching TRBD1. This CDR3 is built from 15 residues. The germline CDR1 and CDR2 sequences are KGHSH and LQKENI. Unmatched junction bases numbered 10, after V lost 4 bases and J lost 7 bases. This CDR3 reads CASSQRDSLGNEQFF. CDR3 coding DNA: TGTGCCAGCTCACAGAGGGACAGCCTAGGAAATGAGCAGTTCTTC.

This clonotype appeared many times. This chain joins TRBV5-1 and TRBJ1-1; perhaps TRBD1 as D (6 bases). In germline, CDR1 is SGHRS, CDR2 YFSETQ. V lost 2 bases and J 5 bases, leaving 13 bases between the germline ends. This CDR3 comprises 14 residues. As DNA, the CDR3 is TGCGCCAGCAGCTTAGAGGGGGGTGTTACTGAAGCTTTCTTT. Its protein product is CASSLEGGVTEAFF.

This clonotype has at least ten counts. J is TRBJ1-1 and V is TRBV3-1, with TRBD1 as a possible D gene (5 bases). The V end was cut by 0 bases, the J end by 3 bases, with 11 bases between. Germline CDR1 reads LGHDT; CDR2 reads YNNKEL (reference sequence). The CDR3 totals 15 residues. The CDR3: CASSQEEVGDTEAFF. CDR3 nucleotides: TGTGCCAGCAGCCAAGAGGAGGTGGGGGACACTGAAGCTTTCTTT.

The chain has TRBV18 and TRBJ1-3, with D unresolved. Germline CDR1 and CDR2: KGHSH and LQKENI. Trimming took off 1 base at V and 6 bases at J, with 4 bases between the two ends. This CDR3 is 12 amino acids long. The chain's CDR3 is CASSPQSNTIYF. The CDR3, as DNA: TGTGCCAGCTCACCACAATCAAACACCATATATTTT.

This clonotype occurred a few times. This chain uses TRBV3-1 with TRBJ2-6; D gene ambiguous. The V end was cut by 0 bases, the J end by 0 bases, with 3 bases between. The CDR3 is 15 residues long. The germline V gene encodes CDR1 LGHDT and CDR2 YNNKEL (reference sequence). The CDR3 sequence is CASSQDYSGANVLTF. The CDR3, as DNA: TGTGCCAGCAGCCAAGACTACTCTGGGGCCAACGTCCTGACTTTC.

The sample holds many counts of this clonotype. The rearrangement joins TRBV7-2 to TRBJ1-5; TRBD1 is a possible D gene (6 bases). The V gene's germline CDR1 is SGHTA and CDR2 FQGNSA. CDR3 size: 14 residues. Trimming took 5 bases from V and 5 from J, leaving 13 bases between them. This CDR3 is CASSVRGADQPQHF. The DNA of the CDR3 is TGTGCCAGCAGCGTTAGGGGGGCAGATCAGCCCCAGCATTTT.

This clonotype was detected many times. The chain joins TRBV2 to TRBJ2-2; maybe TRBD2 (6 bases). CDR1 and CDR2 from the germline V gene are SNHLY and FYNNEI. The CDR3 sequence is 14 residues long. V lost 9 bases and J lost 0, with 11 bases in between. CDR3 sequence: CASSWGANTGELFF. The CDR3 DNA is TGTGCCAGTTCGTGGGGGGCGAACACCGGGGAGCTGTTTTTT.

This clonotype was counted at least ten times. The V and J genes are TRBV20-1 and TRBJ1-2, with TRBD1 matching 7 bases. Germline lookup yields CDR1 DFQATT and CDR2 SNEGSKA (reference sequence). With 0 bases clipped from V and 6 bases from J, the junction kept 7 bases outside the gene matches. The CDR3 contains 14 residues. CDR3 sequence reads: CSARDRGTDDGYTF. The CDR3 DNA reads TGCAGTGCTAGAGATAGGGGGACAGATGATGGCTACACCTTC.

The J gene is TRBJ1-2, the V gene TRBV20-1, with 9 bases lining up with TRBD1. Germline values: CDR1 DFQATT, CDR2 SNEGSKA (reference sequence). V shed 0 bases and J 2 bases; nucleotides not matched to a gene: 10. The CDR3 runs to 17 residues. CDR3 bases: TGCAGTGCTAGAGATCAAAGGTGGACAGGGGTCAACTATGGCTACACCTTC. The encoded protein is CSARDQRWTGVNYGYTF.

In its sample, this clonotype was seen a few times. This chain uses TRBV19 with TRBJ1-6, with D possibly being TRBD1 (5 bases). This CDR3 is built from 12 residues. Per the germline V gene, CDR1 is LNHDA and CDR2 is SQIVND (reference sequence). The V gene lost 5 bases and the J gene lost 8 bases, with 7 bases spanning the gap. CDR3 sequence (DNA): TGTGCCAGTAGTCGGGGCGATTCACCCCTCCACTTT. It specifies CASSRGDSPLHF.

CDR3 sequence reads: CASRAFTDEGPQHF. CDR3 nucleotide sequence: TGTGCCAGCCGGGCCTTCACAGACGAGGGGCCCCAGCATTTT. The rearrangement uses TRBV6-1 and TRBJ1-5; D ambiguous. V gave up 8 bases and J gave up 9 bases, with 20 bases separating them. CDR3 length: 14 amino acids. Germline V gene sequence: CDR1 MNHNS, CDR2 SASEGT.

About this clonotype itself: A read error may be the cause here, since a much bigger clone is one base away. This rearrangement joins TRBV20-1 to TRBJ2-1; perhaps TRBD2 as D (6 bases). Germline V gives CDR1 DFQATT, CDR2 SNEGSKA (reference sequence). V was shortened by 4 bases and J by 10 bases, with 20 bases between the two germline ends. The CDR3 runs 14 residues. CDR3 in DNA: TGCAGTGCTAACCTCGGGAGAGCAGCCTACGAGCAGTTCTTC. Its protein product is CSANLGRAAYEQFF.

The V gene is TRBV29-1, the J gene TRBJ1-1; D might be TRBD1 (5 bases). The CDR3 length is 13 residues. Germline V gene lookup returns CDR1 SQVTM and CDR2 ANQGSEA. V gave up 0 bases and J gave up 8 bases, with 13 bases separating them. The CDR3 sequence: CSVEDLGVPEAFF. In DNA, the CDR3 is TGCAGCGTTGAAGATCTGGGGGTTCCGGAAGCTTTCTTT. The complete variable domain, with remaining parts taken from reference TRBV29-1 and TRBJ1-1, reads SAVISQKPSRDICQRGTSLTIQCQVDSQVTMMFWYRQQPGQSLTLIATANQGSEATYESGFVIDKFPISRPNLTFSTLTVSNMSPEDSSIYLCSVEDLGVPEAFFGQGTRLTVV.

This clonotype was detected a few times. The genes are TRBV5-5 and TRBJ2-5, with no clear D. Germline CDR1 reads SGHKS; CDR2 reads YYEKEE (reference sequence). The CDR3 loop spans 15 amino acids. Between the trimmed V and J ends, which lost 0 bases and 4 bases, there was a span of 13 bases. CDR3 in DNA: TGTGCCAGCAGCTTGGAAAGGGTTGTGATAGAGACCCAGTACTTC. Amino acid sequence: CASSLERVVIETQYF.

This clonotype was seen a few times. This chain connects TRBV4-1 to TRBJ1-2; D is ambiguous. The V and J ends lost 1 base and 7 bases respectively, with 7 bases between them. The CDR3 sequence is 12 residues long. Germline assignment: CDR1 MGHRA and CDR2 YSYEKL. The CDR3 region is CASSQGVVGYTF. As DNA, the CDR3 is TGCGCCAGCAGCCAAGGGGTTGTTGGCTACACCTTC.

V and J are TRBV27 and TRBJ2-5; perhaps D is TRBD1 or TRBD2 (5 bases each). Between the trimmed V and J ends, which lost 6 bases and 5 bases, there was a span of 13 bases. The CDR3 totals 13 residues. Germline V gene lookup returns CDR1 MNHEY and CDR2 SMNVEV (reference sequence). CDR3 DNA: TGTGCCAGCAGCCACGGGGCGCAGGAGACCCAGTACTTC. It translates to CASSHGAQETQYF.

This clonotype came up a few times. CDR3 sequence reads: CASIAGQSQETQYF. CDR3 coding DNA: TGTGCCAGCATCGCGGGACAGTCCCAAGAGACCCAGTACTTC. The rearrangement uses TRBV2 and TRBJ2-5, with a weak D call TRBD1 (7 bases). The germline gives CDR1 SNHLY, CDR2 FYNNEI. This CDR3 comprises 14 residues. Trimming shortened V by 7 bases and J by 1 base, and 13 bases separated the two germline ends.

The chain uses TRBV18 and TRBJ2-7, with 7 bases identical to TRBD2. The CDR3 has 15 residues. Germline V lookup: CDR1 KGHSH, CDR2 LQKENI. J lost 9 bases, V lost 3 bases, and 14 bases had no gene match. The CDR3 here is CASSPGGGTDFGQYF. The CDR3 bases are TGTGCCAGCTCACCTGGGGGAGGGACCGACTTCGGGCAGTACTTC.

This clonotype is a singleton in its sample. This chain uses TRBV11-2 with TRBJ1-1, with unresolved D. The germline CDR1 and CDR2 sequences are SGHAT and FQNNGV. Trimming shortened V by 0 bases and J by 9 bases, and 14 bases separated the two germline ends. The CDR3 spans 14 residues. The chain's CDR3 is CASSLEGSGIKAFF. CDR3 nucleotides: TGTGCCAGCAGCTTAGAGGGATCCGGGATTAAAGCTTTCTTT.

This chain links TRBV9 with TRBJ1-3; D perhaps matches TRBD1 (5 bases). The germline gives CDR1 SGDLS, CDR2 YYNGEE. The CDR3 covers 15 residues. The V end lost 3 bases, the J end lost 0 bases, and 10 bases lay between the germline ends. The CDR3 DNA reads as TGTGCCAGCAGCGCGGGGGGGAGCTCTGGAAACACCATATATTTT. This encodes CASSAGGSSGNTIYF.

This clonotype has more than one count but fewer than ten. The chain links TRBV3-1 to TRBJ2-6; TRBD1 matches 10 bases. CDR1 is LGHDT and CDR2 is YNNKEL in the germline V gene (reference sequence). CDR3 length: 17 residues. V was pared by 8 bases and J by 3 bases, with 10 bases of the junction left unmatched. The CDR3 protein is CASSPRQGAGGANVLTF. CDR3 bases: TGTGCCAGCTCACCGCGACAGGGGGCAGGTGGGGCCAACGTCCTGACTTTC.